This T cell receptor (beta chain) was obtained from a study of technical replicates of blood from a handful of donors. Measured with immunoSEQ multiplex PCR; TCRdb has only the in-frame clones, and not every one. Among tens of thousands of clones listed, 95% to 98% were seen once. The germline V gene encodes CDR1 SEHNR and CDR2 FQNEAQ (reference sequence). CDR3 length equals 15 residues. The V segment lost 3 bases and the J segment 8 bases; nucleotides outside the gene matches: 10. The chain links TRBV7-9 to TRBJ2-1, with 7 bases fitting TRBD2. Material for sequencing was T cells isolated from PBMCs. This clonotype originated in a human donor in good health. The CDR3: CASSLARGVIDEQFF. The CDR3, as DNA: TGTGCCAGCAGCTTGGCCCGGGGGGTCATCGATGAGCAGTTCTTC.